A selection of T cell receptor beta chains follows, all from one sample in a study of beta chain features in type 1 diabetes. Generated by immunoSEQ multiplex PCR, the TCRdb table keeps only in-frame clones and is missing some. The data show approximately 260,000 clones, with approximately 25% seen just once and roughly 0.011% held by the top ten. The sequencing input was naive CD4+ T cells from blood. These receptors were collected from a woman under 40 with type 1 diabetes. The CDR3 runs from the conserved cysteine through the conserved F or W. A D gene is named only where the DNA matches it firmly. Some rows mark clone size as missing; the rest say once, few, many or name a class of expanded clone.

v_gene: TRBV7-2
abundance: NA
d_gene: TRBD2
j_gene: TRBJ2-1
CDR3nt: TGTGCCAGCAGCGTAGGGACTAGCGGGAGCTATGGAGTGCAGTTCTTC
CDR3aa: CASSVGTSGSYGVQFF

v_gene: TRBV7-2
abundance: few
d_gene: NA
j_gene: TRBJ2-1
CDR3nt: TGTGCCAGCAGCCGCTCTCCAGTCTACAATGAGCAGTTCTTC
CDR3aa: CASSRSPVYNEQFF

v_gene: TRBV27
abundance: few
d_gene: NA
j_gene: TRBJ1-5
CDR3nt: TGTGCCAGCAGTTTTGGCGGACAGCCCCAGCATTTT
CDR3aa: CASSFGGQPQHF

v_gene: TRBV4-2
abundance: few
d_gene: TRBD1
j_gene: TRBJ2-4
CDR3nt: TGTGCCAGCAGCCAAGATGGGTTGGGACAGGGGAAAAACATTCAGTACTTC
CDR3aa: CASSQDGLGQGKNIQYF

v_gene: TRBV6-5
abundance: NA
d_gene: NA
j_gene: TRBJ2-6
CDR3nt: TGTGCCAGCAGGTCCCCAGAGGCTGGGGCCAACGTCCTGACTTTC
CDR3aa: CASRSPEAGANVLTF

v_gene: TRBV5-1
abundance: few
d_gene: NA
j_gene: TRBJ2-5
CDR3nt: TGCGCCAGCAGCCCTGCACAGGGAATCCAAGAGACCCAGTACTTC
CDR3aa: CASSPAQGIQETQYF

v_gene: TRBV18
abundance: NA
d_gene: NA
j_gene: TRBJ1-1
CDR3nt: TGTGCCAGCTCACCACCTTCCCGGGGAGGAACTGAAGCTTTCTTT
CDR3aa: CASSPPSRGGTEAFF

v_gene: TRBV19
abundance: NA
d_gene: TRBD1
j_gene: TRBJ2-7
CDR3nt: TGTGCCAGTAGTCTCCATGGGGACAGATCCTACGAGCAGTACTTC
CDR3aa: CASSLHGDRSYEQYF

v_gene: TRBV6-4
abundance: NA
d_gene: TRBD2
j_gene: TRBJ2-3
CDR3nt: TGTGCCAGCAGCGCTCTAGCGGGAGCGGGCACAGATACGCAGTATTTT
CDR3aa: CASSALAGAGTDTQYF

v_gene: TRBV9
abundance: NA
d_gene: TRBD1
j_gene: TRBJ2-7
CDR3nt: TGTGCCAGCAGTCCTGCAGGGGGTTCCTACGAGCAGTACTTC
CDR3aa: CASSPAGGSYEQYF

v_gene: TRBV7-9
abundance: NA
d_gene: NA
j_gene: TRBJ1-5
CDR3nt: TGTGCCAGCAGCTTAGCCCCCTCCGGGCCCCAGCATTTT
CDR3aa: CASSLAPSGPQHF

v_gene: TRBV5-1
abundance: NA
d_gene: NA
j_gene: TRBJ2-3
CDR3nt: TGCGCCAGCAGCTCGGCGCGGGGTAGCACAGATACGCAGTATTTT
CDR3aa: CASSSARGSTDTQYF

v_gene: TRBV29-1
abundance: few
d_gene: NA
j_gene: TRBJ2-7
CDR3nt: TGCAGCGTTGAAGGGTTCGGCTACGAGCAGTACTTC
CDR3aa: CSVEGFGYEQYF

v_gene: TRBV9
abundance: few
d_gene: NA
j_gene: TRBJ2-3
CDR3nt: TGTGCCAGCAGCGTAGCTTACGGGGTTAGCACAGATACGCAGTATTTT
CDR3aa: CASSVAYGVSTDTQYF

v_gene: TRBV5-4
abundance: few
d_gene: TRBD1
j_gene: TRBJ2-1
CDR3nt: TGTGCCAGCAGTTTGGGACAGCACGCCTACAATGAGCAGTTCTTC
CDR3aa: CASSLGQHAYNEQFF